This passage covers 20 T cell receptor beta chains from one sample sequenced in a study of vaccination and CD4 T cells after COVID-19. Treatment given: approximately nine-day PBMC culture with coronavirus spike peptide pools or control peptides (ViraFEST assay). The antigens for these receptors are not known. Sequencing of DNA taken from cultured CD4+ T cells relied on the Oncomine TCR Beta short-read assay. TCRdb ran MiXCR on the PCR reads and lists one entry per CDR3 protein. The sample has roughly 13,000 distinct CDR3 sequences, 55% to 70% seen once; the top ten hold about 6.1%. Sequencing was performed on CD4+ T cells from blood, cultured in vitro. The receptors here all came from a human donor who had recovered from COVID-19.

By share, this clonotype counts as medium-sized. The V and J genes are TRBV20-1 and TRBJ1-1, with D uncertain. Trimming stripped 4 bases from V and 2 bases from J, with 5 bases between. Germline CDR1 is DFQATT and CDR2 is SNEGSKA (reference sequence). The length of the CDR3 is 11 residues. The DNA of the CDR3 is TGCAGTGCTAACCCAAACACTGAAGCTTTCTTT. Its protein is CSANPNTEAFF.

The chain is built from TRBV6-5 and TRBJ2-7, with TRBD2 matching over 8 bases. Germline V gene sequence: CDR1 MNHEY, CDR2 SVGAGI. This CDR3 region has 16 residues. V gave up 0 bases and J gave up 2 bases; unmatched junction bases: 6. As DNA, the CDR3 is TGTGCCAGCAGTTACTCGAGGGCGGGAGGAACCTACGAGCAGTACTTC. It specifies CASSYSRAGGTYEQYF.

In DNA form, the CDR3 reads TGTGCCAGCAGCTTAAGCAACACTGAAGCTTTCTTT. Protein: CASSLSNTEAFF. The chain employs TRBV7-9 and TRBJ1-1, with D uncertain. The ends were cut back, 2 bases at V and 2 bases at J, with 3 bases in the middle. Germline CDR1 is SEHNR and CDR2 is FQNEAQ (reference sequence). The CDR3 sequence is 12 residues long.

The rearrangement links TRBV7-2 to TRBJ1-1; no firm D call. Germline V CDR1 and CDR2: SGHTA, FQGNSA. The V end lost 6 bases, the J end lost 8 bases, and 16 bases lay between the germline ends. The CDR3 runs 13 residues. The CDR3: CASSSRREAEAFF. CDR3 nucleotides: TGTGCCAGCAGTTCTAGAAGGGAGGCAGAAGCTTTCTTT.

This clonotype was seen only a few times. V and J are TRBV30 and TRBJ1-2; D not certain. From germline, CDR1 is GTSNPN and CDR2 SVGIG (reference sequence). V gave up 0 bases and J gave up 7 bases, with 6 bases separating them. The CDR3 covers 11 residues. The CDR3 DNA reads TGTGCCTGGAGTGTATGGGGTGGCTACACCTTC. Translated, it gives CAWSVWGGYTF.

This rearrangement joins TRBV7-2 to TRBJ1-2, with a possible D match to TRBD1 (5 bases). The CDR3 extends over 15 amino acids. Germline CDR1 is SGHTA and CDR2 is FQGNSA. V lost 4 bases and J lost 4, with 16 bases in between. CDR3 nucleotide sequence: TGTGCCAGCAGCTCGGACGGGGGAAATGGCTATGGCTACACCTTC. Protein sequence: CASSSDGGNGYGYTF.

V is TRBV20-1 and J is TRBJ1-1; D gene unclear. V was trimmed by 0 bases and J by 3 bases, leaving 17 bases between them. This CDR3 has 16 amino acids. Germline assignment: CDR1 DFQATT and CDR2 SNEGSKA (reference sequence). CDR3 amino acids: CSARDGGGRPYTEAFF. The CDR3 DNA sequence: TGCAGTGCTAGAGATGGTGGCGGAAGGCCCTACACTGAAGCTTTCTTT.

The rearrangement links TRBV27 to TRBJ2-3; perhaps D is TRBD1 or TRBD2 (5 bases each). The CDR3 runs 15 residues. V was clipped by 3 bases and J by 8 bases, with 18 bases between them. Germline CDR1 and CDR2: MNHEY and SMNVEV (reference sequence). The CDR3 protein is CASSFVAPGAGTQYF. CDR3 DNA sequence: TGTGCCAGCAGTTTCGTGGCTCCCGGGGCGGGTACGCAGTATTTT.

The chain uses TRBV6-1 and TRBJ1-4; possibly TRBD1 for D (5 bases). The V gene lost 4 bases and the J gene lost 12 bases, with 15 bases spanning the gap. Germline-derived CDR1 and CDR2 are MNHNS and SASEGT. CDR3 length: 13 residues. CDR3 protein: CASSGRDGWELFF. As DNA, the CDR3 is TGTGCCAGCAGTGGCAGGGACGGGTGGGAACTGTTTTTT.

With respect to this clonotype: The junction departs from the called germline gene at one end, perhaps through a read error. V and J are TRBV7-7 and TRBJ2-2; 11 bases agree with TRBD1. This CDR3 is 17 amino acids long. Germline V gives CDR1 SSHAT, CDR2 FNYEAQ (reference sequence). CDR3 sequence reads: CASSLGRRTGGAGELFF. DNA of the CDR3: TGTGCTAGCAGCTTAGGGAGGAGGACAGGGGGCGCCGGGGAGCTGTTTTTT.

The chain combines TRBV20-1 with TRBJ2-3; 11 nucleotides agree with TRBD2. This CDR3 has 14 residues. The junction had 2 bases not matched to a gene; V was cut back by 1 base and J by 5 bases. The germline gives CDR1 DFQATT, CDR2 SNEGSKA (reference sequence). The CDR3, as DNA: TGCAGTGCTAGAGTTGGACTAGCGGGAGATACGCAGTATTTT. This sequence encodes CSARVGLAGDTQYF.

CDR3 bases: TGCAGTGCTAGTATGGGGGGTCGCCCATTCAATCAGCCCCAGCATTTT. The encoded protein is CSASMGGRPFNQPQHF. The chain carries TRBV20-1 and TRBJ1-5; tentatively, D is TRBD1 (5 bases). The CDR3 covers 16 residues. The V and J ends lost 3 bases and 3 bases respectively, with 18 bases between them. Per the germline V gene, CDR1 is DFQATT and CDR2 is SNEGSKA (reference sequence).

The rearrangement uses TRBV6-5 and TRBJ1-1; D is ambiguous. Per the germline V gene, CDR1 is MNHEY and CDR2 is SVGAGI. The CDR3 is 13 amino acids. With 2 bases removed from V and 11 bases from J, the gap between germline ends came to 15 bases. The CDR3 coding sequence is TGTGCCAGCAGTTACGGTTACGGAGTAGAGGCTTTCTTT. This translates into CASSYGYGVEAFF.

The sample holds a few counts of this clonotype. V is TRBV20-1 and J is TRBJ1-2, with D possibly matching TRBD1 (5 bases). CDR3 length: 12 residues. V lost 0 bases and J lost 7, with 9 bases in between. Germline V gene lookup returns CDR1 DFQATT and CDR2 SNEGSKA (reference sequence). DNA of the CDR3: TGCAGTGCTAGAGACCAAGGGGTTGGCTACACCTTC. It codes for CSARDQGVGYTF.

The CDR3 DNA is TGTGCCAGCAACTCCGGGACAGAGACCTACGAGCAGTACTTC. Translated, it gives CASNSGTETYEQYF. V usage is TRBV2 and J usage is TRBJ2-7, with TRBD1 identical over 7 bases. V shed 7 bases and J 2 bases; nucleotides not matched to a gene: 8. Germline values: CDR1 SNHLY, CDR2 FYNNEI. CDR3 length: 14 residues. Combining the CDR3 with reference TRBV2 and TRBJ2-7 gives the whole variable domain EPEVTQTPSHQVTQMGQEVILRCVPISNHLYFYWYRQILGQKVEFLVSFYNNEISEKSEIFDDQFSVERPDGSNFTLKIRSTKLEDSAMYFCASNSGTETYEQYFGPGTRLTVT.

This clonotype has a single count. The chain carries TRBV7-9 and TRBJ1-1; the match to TRBD1 covers 7 bases. CDR3 length equals 14 residues. Germline trimming cut 6 bases from V and 0 bases from J; bases unmatched to any gene: 4. Per the germline V gene, CDR1 is SEHNR and CDR2 is FQNEAQ (reference sequence). This CDR3 reads CASRRGQLNTEAFF. CDR3 DNA: TGTGCCAGCAGAAGGGGACAGTTGAACACTGAAGCTTTCTTT.

CDR3 nucleotide sequence: TGTGCCAGCAGCCGGGACAGTTGGAATGAGCAGTTCTTC. It is translated as CASSRDSWNEQFF. J is TRBJ2-1 and V is TRBV27; 7 nucleotides line up with TRBD1. The germline gives CDR1 MNHEY, CDR2 SMNVEV (reference sequence). Trimming took 6 bases from V and 7 from J; bases not matched to a gene: 6. This CDR3 contains 13 residues.

This clonotype was counted only a few times. The rearrangement joins TRBV5-1 to TRBJ1-2; 7 bases map to TRBD1. The germline V gene encodes CDR1 SGHRS and CDR2 YFSETQ. Trimming removed 3 bases from V and 2 bases from J; junction bases left unmatched: 10. This CDR3 contains 16 residues. The CDR3 coding sequence is TGCGCCAGCAGCTCTGAAGGACAGGCTCTGAACTATGGCTACACCTTC. Its protein product is CASSSEGQALNYGYTF.

V usage is TRBV2 and J usage is TRBJ2-3; 11 bases line up with TRBD1. This CDR3 has 14 residues. Losses at the gene ends were 11 bases for V and 2 bases for J; bases not matched to a gene: 6. Germline V gene sequence: CDR1 SNHLY, CDR2 FYNNEI. The DNA for the CDR3 is TGTGCCGGTGGACAGGGGGCTATCACAGATACGCAGTATTTT. It is translated as CAGGQGAITDTQYF.

The chain is built from TRBV15 and TRBJ1-5; D call uncertain. This CDR3 comprises 14 residues. In germline, CDR1 is LNHNV, CDR2 YYDKDF (reference sequence). V gave up 1 base and J gave up 4 bases, with 8 bases separating them. CDR3 loop: CATSRVGWNQPQHF. The CDR3 DNA sequence: TGTGCCACCAGCAGAGTGGGGTGGAATCAGCCCCAGCATTTT.